The 19 T cell receptor beta chains presented below share a single source sample, sequenced in a study of CD8+CD57+ T cells in acquired aplastic anemia. By flow cytometry, patients selected for sequencing had shown an expansion of CD8+CD57+ cells. TCR beta VDJ and CDR3 profiling used genomic DNA as template. TCRdb called the reads again in MiXCR, with one record for every CDR3 protein. The sample consists of 250,000 to 300,000 distinct CDR3 sequences, 56% of them appearing once. Sequenced input: sorted CD4+, CD8+, or CD8+CD57+ T cells (not recorded which) from PBMCs. The source is a human donor with aplastic anemia.

V and J are TRBV9 and TRBJ2-7; 8 bases fit TRBD1. Germline CDR1 and CDR2: SGDLS and YYNGEE. The CDR3 covers 15 residues. J was trimmed by 3 bases and V by 4 bases; bases with no gene match: 9. CDR3 DNA: TGTGCCAGCAGCCCCACAGGGGGTACCCTCTACGAGCAGTACTTC. As protein: CASSPTGGTLYEQYF.

The rearrangement uses TRBV7-9 and TRBJ2-5; 8 bases fit TRBD2. Germline CDR1 reads SEHNR; CDR2 reads FQNEAQ (reference sequence). CDR3 length: 17 residues. With 5 bases clipped from V and 3 bases from J, the junction kept 14 bases outside the gene matches. CDR3 amino acids: CASSQWRGAGEKETQYF. For the CDR3, the DNA is TGTGCCAGCAGCCAATGGCGGGGGGCGGGGGAAAAAGAGACCCAGTACTTC.

At least ten counts were recorded for this clonotype. The chain combines TRBV20-1 with TRBJ1-5; D is unresolved. The CDR3 is 14 amino acids. Deletions cut 3 bases from V and 0 bases from J, with 9 bases between. Germline CDR1 and CDR2: DFQATT and SNEGSKA (reference sequence). The CDR3 nucleotides read TGCAGTGCTAGCCGGCGGCTTAGCAATCAGCCCCAGCATTTT. This translates into CSASRRLSNQPQHF.

This clonotype showed up many times. V gene TRBV15 combines with J gene TRBJ2-7, with D perhaps matching TRBD1 (6 bases). CDR1 and CDR2 (germline): LNHNV, YYDKDF (reference sequence). The CDR3 contains 17 residues. V was trimmed by 0 bases and J by 2 bases, leaving 17 bases between them. The CDR3 DNA reads as TGTGCCACCAGCAGAGATTCGGCCCGGACAGCAACCTACGAGCAGTACTTC. This encodes CATSRDSARTATYEQYF.

This clonotype was recorded at least ten times. The chain has TRBV12-3 or TRBV12-4 and TRBJ2-5; D is undetermined. This CDR3 has 14 residues. V dropped 2 bases and J dropped 3 bases, with 10 bases sitting between them. Here the CDR3 reads CASSLRFGKETQYF. Here the CDR3 DNA reads TGTGCCAGCAGTTTAAGATTTGGGAAAGAGACCCAGTACTTC.

This clonotype was recorded many times. The V and J genes are TRBV5-8 and TRBJ2-3; TRBD1 matches at 8 bases. The CDR3 spans 15 residues. The germline V gene has CDR1 SGHTS and CDR2 YDEGEE. The V segment lost 5 bases and the J segment 1 base; nucleotides outside the gene matches: 6. This CDR3 is CASRGGQGGTDTQYF. CDR3 DNA sequence: TGTGCCAGCAGGGGAGGACAGGGTGGCACAGATACGCAGTATTTT.

This sequence joins TRBV7-8 and TRBJ1-2; the D gene is possibly TRBD1 (5 bases). This CDR3 is built from 17 residues. Germline V gives CDR1 SGHVS, CDR2 FQNEAQ. Trimming stripped 5 bases from V and 2 bases from J, with 21 bases between. The CDR3 loop reads CASSPHPPGSLNYGYTF. CDR3 DNA sequence: TGTGCCAGCAGCCCTCACCCCCCAGGGTCCTTAAACTATGGCTACACCTTC.

This clonotype was counted many times. The chain couples TRBV7-9 to TRBJ1-4; D is ambiguous. The CDR3 has 13 residues. V lost 6 bases, J lost 6 bases, and 11 bases lay in between. Germline V gene lookup returns CDR1 SEHNR and CDR2 FQNEAQ (reference sequence). CDR3 sequence (DNA): TGTGCCAGCAGGTGGGGAGAAGATGAAAAACTGTTTTTT. Protein: CASRWGEDEKLFF.

In nucleotides, the CDR3 is TGTGCCAGCAGCTTGGGGAAGGGCTACACCTTC. Residues: CASSLGKGYTF. This rearrangement joins TRBV11-3 to TRBJ1-2; D ambiguous. CDR1 and CDR2 from the germline V gene are SGHNT and YENEEA. The V and J ends lost 3 bases and 8 bases respectively, with 7 bases between them. CDR3 length equals 11 residues.

As to this clonotype: In this CDR3 the conserved last residue, phenylalanine or tryptophan, is missing, so a read error is likely. The chain recombines TRBV5-1 with TRBJ1-4; D might be TRBD1 (5 bases). In germline, CDR1 is SGHRS, CDR2 YFSETQ. Deletions cut 4 bases from V and 4 bases from J, with 14 bases between. There are 15 residues in the CDR3. This CDR3 reads CASSGLGTYNEKLFL. CDR3 DNA: TGCGCCAGCAGCGGACTCGGGACGTATAATGAAAAACTGTTTCTT.

At least ten counts were recorded for this clonotype. This chain links TRBV12-3 or TRBV12-4 with TRBJ2-7, with 7 bases aligning to TRBD1. The CDR3 is 13 residues long. With V trimmed by 3 bases and J by 7 bases, 6 bases remained unmatched. The CDR3 DNA reads as TGTGCCAGCAGTTTGTACGGACAGGCTGAGCAGTACTTC. Its protein is CASSLYGQAEQYF.

This clonotype has only a few counts. This chain connects TRBV7-3 to TRBJ2-1, with TRBD1 as a possible D gene (6 bases). Germline assignment: CDR1 SGHTA and CDR2 FQGTGA. The CDR3 covers 13 residues. V lost 2 bases to trimming and J lost 10 bases, with 12 bases between them. The CDR3 DNA sequence: TGTGCCAGCAGCTTACCTGGGGGCGGAGAGCAGTTCTTC. This gives the protein CASSLPGGGEQFF.

A single count supports this clonotype. The chain combines TRBV7-9 with TRBJ2-7, with a tentative D call TRBD2 (5 bases). V lost 5 bases and J lost 4, with 18 bases in between. The CDR3 is 15 residues long. Germline-derived CDR1 and CDR2 are SEHNR and FQNEAQ (reference sequence). This chain's CDR3 is CASSVTGGLGYEQYF. The CDR3 nucleotides read TGTGCCAGCAGCGTCACTGGCGGGCTTGGGTACGAGCAGTACTTC.

CDR3 nucleotides: TGTGCCACCAGTGACCGTGACAGCTACGAGCAGTACTTC. It codes for CATSDRDSYEQYF. The chain joins TRBV24-1 to TRBJ2-7; tentatively, D is TRBD1 (5 bases). From germline, CDR1 is KGHDR and CDR2 SFDVKD. The ends were cut back, 4 bases at V and 3 bases at J, with 9 bases in the middle. The CDR3 runs 13 residues.

This clonotype was counted at least ten times. The V and J genes are TRBV20-1 and TRBJ2-7; 8 bases are a match to TRBD2. V shed 2 bases, J shed 2 bases, and the junction held 5 bases outside the gene matches. Germline V CDR1 and CDR2: DFQATT, SNEGSKA (reference sequence). The CDR3 totals 14 residues. CDR3 sequence reads: CSARFAGGPYEQYF. The CDR3 DNA sequence: TGCAGTGCTAGATTTGCGGGAGGTCCCTACGAGCAGTACTTC.

The rearrangement uses TRBV7-3 and TRBJ2-1; 11 nucleotides line up with TRBD2. The CDR3 is 15 amino acids. V was clipped by 5 bases and J by 6 bases; unmatched bases: 6. CDR1 is SGHTA, CDR2 FQGTGA, per germline. The CDR3 reads CASSVAGTSGNEQFF. CDR3 bases: TGTGCCAGCAGCGTAGCTGGGACTAGCGGCAATGAGCAGTTCTTC.

The chain has TRBV7-9 and TRBJ1-4, with D uncertain. Germline V lookup: CDR1 SEHNR, CDR2 FQNEAQ (reference sequence). The V gene lost 5 bases and the J gene lost 8 bases, with 15 bases spanning the gap. This CDR3 spans 14 amino acids. The CDR3 DNA reads TGTGCCAGCAGCCGGACGCCGAACACGGAAAAACTGTTTTTT. Its protein is CASSRTPNTEKLFF.

The chain recombines TRBV15 with TRBJ1-1, with TRBD1 matching 9 bases. Trimming removed 3 bases from V and 7 bases from J; junction bases left unmatched: 12. This CDR3 has 16 residues. Germline assignment: CDR1 LNHNV and CDR2 YYDKDF (reference sequence). The CDR3 region has the DNA TGTGCCACCAGCAGTGATCGGGACAGGGATAAGGGTGAAGCTTTCTTT. Protein product: CATSSDRDRDKGEAFF.

This rearrangement joins TRBV29-1 to TRBJ2-1, with 9 bases aligning to TRBD1. Trimming removed 3 bases from V and 5 bases from J; junction bases left unmatched: 5. CDR1 is SQVTM and CDR2 is ANQGSEA in the germline V gene. The CDR3 length is 14 residues. The CDR3, as DNA: TGCAGCGTTGACTGGGACAGGGAGGACAATGAGCAGTTCTTC. It codes for CSVDWDREDNEQFF.